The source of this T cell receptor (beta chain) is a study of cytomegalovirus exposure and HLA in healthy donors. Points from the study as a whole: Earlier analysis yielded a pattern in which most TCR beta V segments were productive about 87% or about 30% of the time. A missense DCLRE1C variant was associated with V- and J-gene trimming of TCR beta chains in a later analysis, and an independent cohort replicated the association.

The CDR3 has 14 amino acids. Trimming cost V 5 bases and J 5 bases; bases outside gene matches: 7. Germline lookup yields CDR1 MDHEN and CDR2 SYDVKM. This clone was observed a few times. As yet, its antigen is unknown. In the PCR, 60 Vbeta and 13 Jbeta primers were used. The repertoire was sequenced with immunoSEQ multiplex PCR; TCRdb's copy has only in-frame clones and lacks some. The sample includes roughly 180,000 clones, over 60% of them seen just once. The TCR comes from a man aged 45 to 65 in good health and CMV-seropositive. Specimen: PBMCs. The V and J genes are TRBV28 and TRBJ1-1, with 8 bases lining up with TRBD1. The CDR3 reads CASSPDRAGTEAFF. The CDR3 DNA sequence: TGTGCCAGCAGTCCGGACAGGGCAGGTACTGAAGCTTTCTTT.